The text below deals with one T cell receptor (beta chain). These data belong to a study of control samples from healthy donors and cancer patients. Per germline, CDR1 LNHDA and CDR2 SQIVND (reference sequence). V shed 5 bases and J 5 bases; nucleotides not matched to a gene: 12. The CDR3 spans 15 residues. Sequencing used immunoSEQ multiplex PCR; TCRdb keeps in-frame clones, though not all of them. The profile shows about 110,000 clones, roughly 90% of them singletons. Material for sequencing was PBMCs. This clonotype was sampled from a woman aged 55-75 years with lung cancer. This chain uses TRBV19 with TRBJ2-7; 7 bases map to TRBD2. DNA of the CDR3: TGTGCCAGTAGTCCGAGGACTAGTTTAGGTGACGAGCAGTACTTC. The encoded protein is CASSPRTSLGDEQYF.